This record covers a single T cell receptor (beta chain). It lacks a known antigen. The input lacks base qualities; no much larger clone sits a single base away. One collaborating source in Seattle enrolled patients during active infection and followed them longitudinally through the course of disease. The collaborating institutions used their own protocols to collect whole blood in K2EDTA tubes. For TCRbeta analysis, collaborators shipped samples in one of three forms: frozen whole blood, isolated PBMCs, or DNA extracted from either of those sample types. TCRbeta CDR3 regions were amplified from genomic DNA using the immunoSEQ Assay, a bias-controlled multiplex PCR. The published analysis was carried out like this. The number of nucleated cells in each sample was estimated by amplification of reference gene primers within the assay. To quantify the absolute abundance of each unique TCRbeta CDR3 rearrangement, sequence reads were collapsed and filtered. For each sample, productive Simpson clonality was calculated as the square root of Simpson's diversity index across productive rearrangements. The immuneACCESS repertoire file appears here via TCRdb, limited to in-frame rearrangements. These files lack a portion of the clones; in checked studies, under half of the deficit traces to unresolved V genes, and the cause of the others is not known. The DNA was the basis for D and trimming; V, J and clone size are from that table. This sample lists approximately 250,000 clones; about 82% were detected once. Of the sample, about 5.4% is held by the ten largest clones.

These data come from a study of blood T cell repertoires in COVID-19 (dated by TCRdb to 2018 to 2020). About the study as a whole: Samples covering the acute and convalescent phases of COVID-19 were provided by collaborators in the United States, Italy and Spain. The material from the prospective study consisted of cDNA or gDNA derived from T cells, B-cell-depleted T cells, or PBMCs. Deeply sampled blood TCRbeta repertoires from subjects exposed to, actively infected with, or recovered from COVID-19 were included in the dataset. The repertoires were released in a freely available public database intended as a resource for research on the immune response to SARS-CoV-2. The samples were drawn from the first 160 participants of the ongoing ImmuneRACE study and from 950 to 1,500 subjects provided by 6 global collaborators. Nearly every sample came with metadata listing a de-identified subject ID, COVID-19 status, age in years and sex. Where available, HLA class I and class II types were taken from metadata supplied by the sample provider and were not determined by assay-based typing.

Based on the germline V gene, the CDR1 and CDR2 sequences are MNHEY and SVGEGT. Deletion took 0 bases off V and 5 bases off J, with a span of 15 bases between the germline ends. The CDR3 covers 16 residues, taking in both the cysteine and the phenylalanine. Of the read, only the CDR3 DNA is kept; its 48 bases are in frame from base 1. Points the paper makes about the study in general: Clinical and demographic metadata were provided uncurated, with the amount varying by source and participant.

The receptor was isolated from a woman of 80 years or more with COVID-19, enrolled during active disease. Recombination connected TRBV6-2 or TRBV6-3 to TRBJ2-3; the D segment could be TRBD1, given 6 matching bases. Sequencing was done on a sample of peripheral blood. The CDR3 protein sequence reads: CASSYSPGDLVDTQYF. The sequence in DNA is TGTGCCAGCAGTTACTCGCCAGGGGATTTGGTAGATACGCAGTATTTT.